The 24 T cell receptor beta chains below were found in one sample sequenced in a study of siplizumab effects on memory and regulatory T cells. TCRdb's copy holds only in-frame clones and misses some; the assay was immunoSEQ multiplex PCR. The sample shows approximately 100,000 clones, around 94% of them seen only once. Sequencing used Tregs sorted from blood. The receptors derive from a human donor in good health.

V usage is TRBV27 and J usage is TRBJ2-7; a weak D match, TRBD2 (5 bases). From germline, CDR1 is MNHEY and CDR2 SMNVEV (reference sequence). This CDR3 region has 14 residues. The germline V and J ends were trimmed by 7 bases and 3 bases, with 16 bases remaining between them. The CDR3 coding sequence is TGTGCCAGCAAGACGGACGGGGTGGGCTACGAGCAGTACTTC. Amino acids: CASKTDGVGYEQYF.

The chain links TRBV28 to TRBJ1-2; D possibly corresponds to TRBD1 (5 bases). Trimming shortened V by 7 bases and J by 8 bases, and 17 bases separated the two germline ends. Per the germline V gene, CDR1 is MDHEN and CDR2 is SYDVKM. The CDR3 consists of 13 residues. In nucleotides, the CDR3 is TGTGCCAGCACGCCCCGGGGGATGAGAGGCTACACCTTC. It codes for CASTPRGMRGYTF.

The chain uses TRBV2 and TRBJ2-5; TRBD2 matches at 7 bases. CDR1 SNHLY and CDR2 FYNNEI come from the germline V gene. Unmatched junction bases numbered 11, after V lost 2 bases and J lost 2 bases. CDR3 length equals 17 residues. This CDR3 reads CASSERRPAGLQETQYF. As DNA, the CDR3 is TGTGCCAGCAGTGAAAGAAGGCCAGCGGGATTACAAGAGACCCAGTACTTC.

The V gene is TRBV7-2, the J gene TRBJ2-3, with TRBD2 identical over 7 bases. V dropped 1 base and J dropped 9; count of bases not matched to a gene: 7. Germline loops: CDR1 SGHTA, CDR2 FQGNSA. The CDR3 is 14 residues long. CDR3 residues: CASSLGGRVRTQYF. The CDR3 bases are TGTGCCAGCAGCTTAGGCGGGAGAGTCAGGACGCAGTATTTT.

The J gene is TRBJ2-5, the V gene TRBV10-3; 10 bases agree with TRBD2. Trimming cost V 8 bases and J 5 bases; bases outside gene matches: 11. CDR3 size: 15 residues. CDR1 ENHRY and CDR2 SYGVKD come from the germline V gene. This CDR3 reads CAIGGSSGRGETQYF. CDR3 coding DNA: TGTGCCATCGGGGGGTCTAGCGGGAGAGGCGAGACCCAGTACTTC.

The chain is built from TRBV6-5 and TRBJ2-1; 12 nucleotides line up with TRBD2. The V segment lost 5 bases and the J segment 8 bases; nucleotides outside the gene matches: 7. Looked up from germline, CDR1 is MNHEY and CDR2 is SVGAGI. This CDR3 comprises 15 residues. The CDR3 DNA reads as TGTGCCAGCAGTGGTACTAGCGGGAGGTTCGATGAGCAGTTCTTC. It codes for CASSGTSGRFDEQFF.

The J gene is TRBJ2-7, the V gene TRBV6-6; 7 bases fit TRBD2. This CDR3 has 12 residues. CDR1 MNHNY and CDR2 SVGAGI come from the germline V gene (reference sequence). Losses at the gene ends were 2 bases for V and 10 bases for J; bases not matched to a gene: 5. In nucleotides, the CDR3 is TGTGCCAGCAGTTACCCGGGGGGATACCAGTACTTC. Its protein product is CASSYPGGYQYF.

The chain employs TRBV5-4 and TRBJ2-3, with 8 bases identical to TRBD2. The CDR3 sequence is 16 residues long. CDR1 is SGHNT, CDR2 YYREEE, per germline (reference sequence). V was pared by 0 bases and J by 9 bases, with 12 bases of the junction left unmatched. The CDR3 here is CASSLAGSRGLATQYF. CDR3 nucleotide sequence: TGTGCCAGCAGCTTGGCCGGAAGTAGAGGACTAGCAACGCAGTATTTT.

This chain uses TRBV19 with TRBJ2-1, with D possibly matching TRBD1 (5 bases). The CDR3 runs 15 residues. The V end lost 8 bases, the J end lost 6 bases, and 20 bases lay between the germline ends. CDR1 and CDR2 (germline): LNHDA, SQIVND (reference sequence). The DNA of the CDR3 is TGTGCCAGTCGCTCCGACAGTGTTTCCCTCAATGAGCAGTTCTTC. It specifies CASRSDSVSLNEQFF.

V and J are TRBV2 and TRBJ2-2; 7 positions match TRBD1. The CDR3 loop spans 14 amino acids. Unmatched junction bases numbered 5, after V lost 6 bases and J lost 4 bases. Germline values: CDR1 SNHLY, CDR2 FYNNEI. In DNA, the CDR3 is TGTGCCAGCAGCCCGGGACAGTTCACCGGGGAGCTGTTTTTT. It translates to CASSPGQFTGELFF.

CDR3 region: CASSEARTANTGELFF. The CDR3 DNA sequence: TGTGCCAGCAGTGAAGCCCGGACGGCGAACACCGGGGAGCTGTTTTTT. The rearrangement links TRBV6-1 to TRBJ2-2; D is unresolved. The germline V and J ends were trimmed by 0 bases and 0 bases, with 8 bases remaining between them. The CDR3 runs to 16 residues. CDR1 and CDR2 (germline): MNHNS, SASEGT.

This clone was seen once. The chain couples TRBV29-1 to TRBJ2-3, with no clear D. CDR3 length equals 14 residues. The V end was cut by 4 bases, the J end by 6 bases, with 17 bases between. Looked up from germline, CDR1 is SQVTM and CDR2 is ANQGSEA. CDR3 coding DNA: TGCAGCGTTGGGAGCAGCTATCAATCGGATACGCAGTATTTT. Residues: CSVGSSYQSDTQYF.

The chain employs TRBV20-1 and TRBJ2-1; a possible D gene is TRBD2 (6 bases). CDR3 length: 11 amino acids. Germline V gene data show CDR1 as DFQATT and CDR2 as SNEGSKA (reference sequence). V shed 3 bases and J shed 6 bases, with 6 bases lying between them. The CDR3 loop is CSASGSNEQFF. The CDR3 DNA follows: TGCAGTGCTAGCGGGAGCAATGAGCAGTTCTTC.

The genes are TRBV12-5 and TRBJ2-1; D gene unclear. V lost 4 bases to trimming and J lost 7 bases, with 5 bases between them. The germline gives CDR1 LGHNT, CDR2 FRNRAP. This CDR3 region has 11 residues. CDR3 bases: TGTGCTAGTGGTTACCGAAATGAGCAGTTCTTC. Its protein is CASGYRNEQFF.

This chain joins TRBV15 and TRBJ2-5, with a possible D match to TRBD2 (6 bases). Germline assignment: CDR1 LNHNV and CDR2 YYDKDF (reference sequence). Trimming shortened V by 3 bases and J by 2 bases, and 10 bases separated the two germline ends. The CDR3 spans 14 residues. CDR3 region: CATSSRRGQETQYF. The DNA for the CDR3 is TGTGCCACCAGCAGCCGTCGGGGGCAAGAGACCCAGTACTTC. The variable domain in full, with the rest retrieved from reference TRBV15 and TRBJ2-5, is DAMVIQNPRYQVTQFGKPVTLSCSQTLNHNVMYWYQQKSSQAPKLLFHYYDKDFNNEADTPDNFQSRRPNTSFCFLDIRSPGLGDTAMYLCATSSRRGQETQYFGPGTRLLVL.

This chain links TRBV5-1 with TRBJ2-5; 7 nucleotides agree with TRBD2. CDR3 length equals 14 residues. With V trimmed by 0 bases and J by 5 bases, 4 bases remained unmatched. From germline, CDR1 is SGHRS and CDR2 YFSETQ. CDR3 amino acids: CASSLGGGPETQYF. Here the CDR3 DNA reads TGCGCCAGCAGCTTGGGGGGAGGGCCCGAGACCCAGTACTTC.

The chain carries TRBV11-3 and TRBJ2-5; unclear D gene. Germline V gene data show CDR1 as SGHNT and CDR2 as YENEEA. Deletions cut 3 bases from V and 1 base from J, with 6 bases between. There are 13 residues in the CDR3. As DNA, the CDR3 is TGTGCCAGCAGCTTCGGCTCCCAAGAGACCCAGTACTTC. Translation gives CASSFGSQETQYF.

The rearrangement joins TRBV19 to TRBJ2-5; D is unclear. Germline CDR1 is LNHDA and CDR2 is SQIVND (reference sequence). The CDR3 has 13 amino acids. The V and J ends lost 3 bases and 5 bases respectively, with 10 bases between them. The chain's CDR3 is CASSMGIRETQYF. The CDR3 nucleotides are TGTGCCAGTAGTATGGGGATAAGGGAGACCCAGTACTTC.

This clone has just one count. This chain joins TRBV5-1 and TRBJ2-5; possibly TRBD1 for D (5 bases). CDR3 length equals 14 residues. V was shortened by 7 bases and J by 5 bases, with 18 bases between the two germline ends. Germline loops: CDR1 SGHRS, CDR2 YFSETQ. CDR3 DNA sequence: TGCGCCAGCGGGGCCATCGGGCGGATGGAGACCCAGTACTTC. Translated: CASGAIGRMETQYF.

This clone was detected a few times. This chain uses TRBV6-1 with TRBJ1-5; no clear D. The CDR3 is 14 residues long. Germline assignment: CDR1 MNHNS and CDR2 SASEGT. The germline V and J ends were trimmed by 1 base and 13 bases, with 17 bases remaining between them. The CDR3 DNA sequence: TGTGCCAGCAGTGAAGTCCTGGGATCGGGGAGGCAGCATTTT. This gives the protein CASSEVLGSGRQHF.

This sequence joins TRBV7-8 and TRBJ2-7; D might be TRBD2 (7 bases). This CDR3 is 16 amino acids long. CDR1 and CDR2 from the germline V gene are SGHVS and FQNEAQ. Trimming cost V 0 bases and J 2 bases, with 14 bases left between them. As DNA, the CDR3 is TGTGCCAGCAGCTTAGCGTGGGGGGGCCTGACCTACGAGCAGTACTTC. Encoded protein: CASSLAWGGLTYEQYF.

The chain has TRBV7-9 and TRBJ1-1; a weak D match, TRBD1 (6 bases). This CDR3 region has 15 residues. In germline, CDR1 is SEHNR, CDR2 FQNEAQ (reference sequence). V lost 5 bases to trimming and J lost 4 bases, with 17 bases between them. CDR3 protein: CASSQQPQGLTEAFF. In DNA, the CDR3 is TGTGCCAGCAGCCAACAACCACAGGGACTCACTGAAGCTTTCTTT.

The chain uses TRBV28 and TRBJ2-7; D is unresolved. The CDR3 sequence is 11 residues long. Germline CDR1 and CDR2: MDHEN and SYDVKM. Trimming removed 6 bases at V and 5 bases at J, with 8 bases between. The CDR3 coding sequence is TGTGCCAGCAGCGTTGTGGACGAGCAGTACTTC. Its protein is CASSVVDEQYF.

The V call is TRBV7-9, the J call TRBJ2-5, with a tentative D call TRBD2 (5 bases). CDR3 length: 12 residues. CDR1 and CDR2 from the germline V gene are SEHNR and FQNEAQ (reference sequence). Deletions cut 3 bases from V and 4 bases from J, with 6 bases between. CDR3 residues: CASSFRGETQYF. CDR3 DNA sequence: TGTGCCAGCAGCTTTCGGGGAGAGACCCAGTACTTC.